This entry lists 22 T cell receptor beta chains sequenced from one sample in a study of T cells after yellow fever vaccination. MiXCR, applied by TCRdb to the 5' RACE reads, yields one record per CDR3 protein. The data show 150,000 to 200,000 distinct CDR3 sequences, roughly 9% seen once. Sequenced here: CD8+ T cells sorted from PBMCs, sampled 45 days after the yellow fever booster vaccination. These receptor sequences come from a man younger than 35 who received the YFV17D yellow fever vaccine.

This clonotype was counted only a few times. The chain is built from TRBV6-6 and TRBJ2-2; D is ambiguous. This CDR3 region has 11 residues. From germline, CDR1 is MNHNY and CDR2 SVGAGI (reference sequence). V lost 7 bases to trimming and J lost 4 bases, with 4 bases between them. Here the CDR3 DNA reads TGTGCCAGCATCGGCACCGGGGAGCTGTTTTTT. It encodes CASIGTGELFF.

This clonotype has ten or more counts. The chain recombines TRBV4-2 with TRBJ2-7, with TRBD1 matching over 8 bases. The CDR3 is 15 residues long. The trim removed 0 bases at V and 5 bases at J, leaving 6 bases unmatched. Germline CDR1 is LGHNA and CDR2 is YNFKEQ. The CDR3 is CASSQDWQGANEQYF. The CDR3 bases are TGTGCCAGCAGCCAAGATTGGCAGGGGGCCAACGAGCAGTACTTC.

This clonotype was found a few times. The V and J genes are TRBV20-1 and TRBJ2-6; D tentatively fits TRBD1 or TRBD2 (6 bases each). The CDR3 loop spans 15 amino acids. The germline gives CDR1 DFQATT, CDR2 SNEGSKA (reference sequence). V lost 2 bases to trimming and J lost 0 bases, with 8 bases between them. The CDR3 nucleotides are TGCAGTGCTAGATGGGGGGCCTCTGGGGCCAACGTCCTGACTTTC. Amino acid sequence: CSARWGASGANVLTF.

There are many counts of this clonotype. The chain joins TRBV11-2 to TRBJ2-5; possible D gene TRBD2, 7 bases. This CDR3 has 14 amino acids. Germline V CDR1 and CDR2: SGHAT, FQNNGV. The V end was cut by 6 bases, the J end by 5 bases, with 16 bases between. The CDR3 sequence: CASSRRGGRETQYF. The CDR3 region has the DNA TGTGCCAGCAGTCGAAGGGGGGGCCGGGAGACCCAGTACTTC.

V and J are TRBV7-3 and TRBJ2-1; 7 nucleotides agree with TRBD1. Unmatched junction bases numbered 7, after V lost 4 bases and J lost 7 bases. The germline V gene encodes CDR1 SGHTA and CDR2 FQGTGA. The CDR3 contains 14 residues. The CDR3 DNA reads TGTGCCAGCAGCTCACAGGGGTATAGTAATGAGCAGTTCTTC. Encoded protein: CASSSQGYSNEQFF.

The chain recombines TRBV9 with TRBJ2-3; the D is unclear. From germline, CDR1 is SGDLS and CDR2 YYNGEE. V was trimmed by 0 bases and J by 4 bases, leaving 12 bases between them. CDR3 size: 15 residues. The CDR3 DNA reads as TGTGCCAGCAGCGTAGACGGCCAATGGCCAGATACGCAGTATTTT. It encodes CASSVDGQWPDTQYF.

V and J are TRBV29-1 and TRBJ2-2; D is uncertain. This CDR3 spans 14 amino acids. Germline CDR1 and CDR2: SQVTM and ANQGSEA. Deletions cut 4 bases from V and 4 bases from J, with 13 bases between. CDR3 residues: CSVVLGRRTGELFF. CDR3 DNA: TGCAGCGTTGTCCTAGGACGCCGCACCGGGGAGCTGTTTTTT.

This clonotype was observed a few times. This chain joins TRBV19 and TRBJ1-1; TRBD1 is a possible D gene (5 bases). There are 14 residues in the CDR3. V lost 7 bases, J lost 0 bases, and 12 bases lay in between. From germline, CDR1 is LNHDA and CDR2 SQIVND (reference sequence). The CDR3 loop reads CASNFGTVNTEAFF. DNA for the CDR3: TGTGCCAGTAACTTCGGGACGGTGAACACTGAAGCTTTCTTT.

There are many counts of this clonotype. The chain recombines TRBV4-3 with TRBJ2-3; 8 positions agree with TRBD1. V lost 0 bases to trimming and J lost 2 bases; unmatched junction nucleotides: 1. Germline loops: CDR1 LGHNA, CDR2 YSLEER. CDR3 size: 15 residues. The CDR3 loop is CASSQDRGLTDTQYF. CDR3 DNA: TGCGCCAGCAGCCAAGACAGGGGGCTCACAGATACGCAGTATTTT.

The rearrangement links TRBV29-1 to TRBJ1-2; 8 bases agree with TRBD1. The CDR3 length is 12 residues. The germline V gene has CDR1 SQVTM and CDR2 ANQGSEA. V was pared by 3 bases and J by 8 bases, with 5 bases of the junction left unmatched. The CDR3 here is CSVEQGAWGYTF. CDR3 coding DNA: TGCAGCGTTGAGCAGGGGGCGTGGGGCTACACCTTC.

This clonotype came up a few times. This sequence joins TRBV12-3 or TRBV12-4 and TRBJ1-2; no definite D call. Trimming took 1 base from V and 0 from J, leaving 6 bases between them. The CDR3 covers 14 residues. In nucleotides, the CDR3 is TGTGCCAGCAGTTTAGATCCGCCTAACTATGGCTACACCTTC. It encodes CASSLDPPNYGYTF.

The chain has TRBV13 and TRBJ2-7; D remains ambiguous. The germline V gene encodes CDR1 PRHDT and CDR2 FYEKMQ (reference sequence). CDR3 length: 14 amino acids. The V and J ends lost 0 bases and 0 bases respectively, with 6 bases between them. The CDR3 nucleotides read TGTGCCAGCAGCTTAGGGACAACCTCCTACGAGCAGTACGTC. Translated, it gives CASSLGTTSYEQYV.

J is TRBJ2-1 and V is TRBV7-9, with 10 bases matching TRBD2. Germline CDR1 reads SEHNR; CDR2 reads FQNEAQ (reference sequence). J gave up 8 bases and V 5 bases, and 9 bases lay outside the gene matches. CDR3 size: 15 residues. The CDR3 DNA sequence: TGTGCCAGCAGCCTTAGCGGGGGGCCACACTATGAGCAGTTCTTC. Translated: CASSLSGGPHYEQFF. The full variable domain, in which reference TRBV7-9 and TRBJ2-1 provide the parts outside the CDR3, is DTGVSQNPRHKITKRGQNVTFRCDPISEHNRLYWYRQTLGQGPEFLTYFQNEAQLEKSRLLSDRFSAERPKGSFSTLEIQRTEQGDSAMYLCASSLSGGPHYEQFFGPGTRLTVL.

This clonotype was seen a handful of times. The chain couples TRBV7-9 to TRBJ1-6; TRBD1 might be the D (6 bases). Deletions cut 5 bases from V and 1 base from J, with 9 bases between. The CDR3 is 15 residues long. Germline-derived CDR1 and CDR2 are SEHNR and FQNEAQ (reference sequence). CDR3 protein: CASSNRESYNSPLHF. In nucleotides, the CDR3 is TGTGCCAGCAGCAACAGGGAGTCCTATAATTCACCCCTCCACTTT.

The chain employs TRBV7-6 and TRBJ1-2, with TRBD1 as a possible D gene (5 bases). With 6 bases removed from V and 1 base from J, the gap between germline ends came to 12 bases. The germline gives CDR1 SGHVS, CDR2 FNYEAQ. This CDR3 is built from 14 residues. The CDR3 nucleotides are TGTGCCAGCAGTATAGACAGCAATAACTATGGCTACACCTTC. Its translation is CASSIDSNNYGYTF.

This clonotype appeared a few times. V and J are TRBV6-2 or TRBV6-3 and TRBJ2-5; 11 bases are a match to TRBD2. The CDR3 loop spans 14 amino acids. Germline CDR1 MNHEY, CDR2 SVGEGT. Trimming removed 6 bases from V and 4 bases from J; junction bases left unmatched: 4. CDR3 region: CASSRLAGTETQYF. As DNA, the CDR3 is TGTGCCAGCAGCCGACTAGCGGGGACAGAGACCCAGTACTTC.

This clonotype was observed a few times. V gene TRBV6-5 combines with J gene TRBJ1-2; 7 bases are shared with TRBD1. V trimming: 2 bases; J trimming: 3 bases; junction bases outside the gene matches: 6. Germline CDR1 MNHEY, CDR2 SVGAGI. There are 15 residues in the CDR3. As DNA, the CDR3 is TGTGCCAGCAGTTACCAGGGGGGGCACGACTATGGCTACACCTTC. Its protein product is CASSYQGGHDYGYTF.

The table lists this clonotype with many counts. J is TRBJ2-3 and V is TRBV7-9, with D perhaps matching TRBD1 or TRBD2 (6 bases each). Germline values: CDR1 SEHNR, CDR2 FQNEAQ (reference sequence). Trimming left V 6 bases short and J 6 bases short, with 19 bases between. The CDR3 runs to 15 residues. The CDR3 is CASRRGDVPLDTQYF. CDR3 DNA: TGTGCCAGCAGGAGGGGGGACGTCCCTTTGGATACGCAGTATTTT.

The sample holds a few counts of this clonotype. The chain uses TRBV3-1 and TRBJ2-5; a weak D match, TRBD1 (5 bases). The CDR3 runs 14 residues. Between the trimmed V and J ends, which lost 3 bases and 4 bases, there was a span of 12 bases. Germline V gives CDR1 LGHDT, CDR2 YNNKEL (reference sequence). The CDR3 loop reads CASSQTSGRETQYF. The CDR3 DNA sequence: TGTGCCAGCAGCCAGACCTCAGGGCGAGAGACCCAGTACTTC.

As DNA, the CDR3 is TGTGCCAGCAGCAATGATCTCACAGATACGCAGTATTTT. Translation gives CASSNDLTDTQYF. The chain carries TRBV7-9 and TRBJ2-3; D is unresolved. V was clipped by 5 bases and J by 2 bases, with 8 bases between them. Germline V gene data show CDR1 as SEHNR and CDR2 as FQNEAQ (reference sequence). The length of the CDR3 is 13 residues. The full variable domain, completed using reference TRBV7-9 and TRBJ2-3, is DTGVSQNPRHKITKRGQNVTFRCDPISEHNRLYWYRQTLGQGPEFLTYFQNEAQLEKSRLLSDRFSAERPKGSFSTLEIQRTEQGDSAMYLCASSNDLTDTQYFGPGTRLTVL.

This clonotype was detected a few times. The V gene is TRBV29-1, the J gene TRBJ2-7; D call uncertain. The CDR3 runs to 11 residues. The germline CDR1 and CDR2 sequences are SQVTM and ANQGSEA. The germline V and J ends were trimmed by 5 bases and 4 bases, with 9 bases remaining between them. The CDR3 loop is CSVLGIYEQYF. The CDR3 region has the DNA TGCAGCGTTCTGGGAATTTACGAGCAGTACTTC.

This chain links TRBV6-6 with TRBJ2-5; 11 bases match TRBD1. The J segment lost 5 bases and the V segment lost 2 bases, leaving 7 bases of the junction unmatched. The CDR3 runs to 16 residues. Germline values: CDR1 MNHNY, CDR2 SVGAGI (reference sequence). DNA for the CDR3: TGTGCCAGCAGTTACGATCGGGACAGGGGGTGGGAGACCCAGTACTTC. Translating it yields CASSYDRDRGWETQYF.